The 25 T cell receptor beta chains given below trace back to one sample, sequenced in a study of graft-versus-host responses after intestinal transplantation. The table came from immunoSEQ multiplex PCR; TCRdb's copy has only in-frame clones and leaves some out. Of 8,500 to 11,000 clones in the sample, over 30% were seen once. The study plated about 200,000 CFSE-labeled responders with about 200,000 irradiated, violet-dye-labeled stimulators. The sequencing here drew on alloreactive CD8+ T cells from a mixed lymphocyte reaction culture, taken before intestinal transplant. The subset denotes: CFSE-low proliferating T cells sorted from roughly 6-day pre-transplant mixed lymphocyte reaction (GvH or HvG direction). The receptors derive from a human patient who received an intestinal transplant.

This chain connects TRBV28 to TRBJ2-5; TRBD2 matches 12 bases. There are 15 residues in the CDR3. Trimming took 5 bases from V and 5 from J; bases not matched to a gene: 6. Germline V gene lookup returns CDR1 MDHEN and CDR2 SYDVKM. CDR3 in DNA: TGTGCCAGCAGTGCTAGCGGGGGGGCGGCTGAGACCCAGTACTTC. This gives the protein CASSASGGAAETQYF.

V and J are TRBV6-1 and TRBJ2-6, with D possibly being TRBD1 (6 bases). The length of the CDR3 is 19 residues. Germline V gene data show CDR1 as MNHNS and CDR2 as SASEGT. The V end lost 4 bases, the J end lost 0 bases, and 19 bases lay between the germline ends. The CDR3 DNA reads as TGTGCCAGCAGTGTCCTTTGGTGGGGGCCACGCTCTGGGGCCAACGTCCTGACTTTC. This gives the protein CASSVLWWGPRSGANVLTF.

This clone was detected a few times. The CDR3 protein is CASSLEVGSSYEQYF. DNA for the CDR3: TGTGCCAGCAGCTTAGAGGTTGGTAGCTCCTACGAGCAGTACTTC. The J gene is TRBJ2-7, the V gene TRBV11-2; D is unresolved. This CDR3 region has 15 residues. Trimming removed 0 bases at V and 0 bases at J, with 9 bases between. Germline V CDR1 and CDR2: SGHAT, FQNNGV.

In its sample, this clone was seen once. The rearrangement uses TRBV10-2 and TRBJ2-1; tentative D call: TRBD2 (6 bases). With 7 bases removed from V and 4 bases from J, the gap between germline ends came to 11 bases. CDR1 WSHSY and CDR2 SAAADI come from the germline V gene. The CDR3 is 13 amino acids. CDR3 in amino acids: CASMGREYNEQFF. CDR3 in DNA: TGCGCCAGCATGGGGCGGGAATACAATGAGCAGTTCTTC.

Points on this clone: One junction end disagrees with the germline gene, perhaps due to a read error. This chain uses TRBV4-1 with TRBJ2-7; 12 bases fit TRBD1. CDR1 and CDR2 from the germline V gene are MGHRA and YSYEKL. The CDR3 contains 16 residues. The CDR3: CASSQEGGDRGLEQYF. Written as DNA, the CDR3 is TGTGCCAGCAGCCAAGAAGGAGGGGACAGGGGGCTCGAGCAGTACTTC.

The rearrangement joins TRBV9 to TRBJ2-7; maybe TRBD1 (5 bases). V lost 3 bases and J 5 bases, leaving 12 bases between the germline ends. The CDR3 extends over 13 amino acids. The V gene's germline CDR1 is SGDLS and CDR2 YYNGEE. In DNA, the CDR3 is TGTGCCAGCAGCGCCTACTCCAGGGACGAGCAGTACTTC. Amino acid sequence: CASSAYSRDEQYF.

This sequence joins TRBV14 and TRBJ2-7; D is possibly TRBD2 (6 bases). The CDR3 has 15 amino acids. Germline V gives CDR1 SGHDN, CDR2 FVKESK. V was shortened by 0 bases and J by 0 bases, with 9 bases between the two germline ends. DNA for the CDR3: TGTGCCAGCAGCCAAGACGGGACTTCCTCCTACGAGCAGTACTTC. Translation gives CASSQDGTSSYEQYF.

Only a few counts were recorded for this clone. This rearrangement joins TRBV4-1 to TRBJ2-7; weak D call: TRBD1 (6 bases). The germline V gene encodes CDR1 MGHRA and CDR2 YSYEKL. The germline V and J ends were trimmed by 4 bases and 4 bases, with 17 bases remaining between them. The CDR3 has 15 amino acids. The CDR3 sequence is CASSPTGTNLYEQYF. CDR3 nucleotides: TGCGCCAGCAGCCCCACAGGGACAAATCTTTACGAGCAGTACTTC.

The J gene is TRBJ2-7, the V gene TRBV5-6; perhaps TRBD1 as D (5 bases). V lost 3 bases and J lost 3, with 10 bases in between. Germline V gives CDR1 SGHDT, CDR2 YYEEEE. CDR3 length: 13 amino acids. This CDR3 reads CASSWSGFYEQYF. DNA of the CDR3: TGTGCCAGCAGCTGGTCAGGGTTCTACGAGCAGTACTTC.

This clone ranks as medium-sized (0.01 to 0.1%). The J gene is TRBJ1-5, the V gene TRBV6-6; D is undetermined. CDR3 length equals 13 residues. Germline-derived CDR1 and CDR2 are MNHNY and SVGAGI (reference sequence). The V and J ends lost 6 bases and 4 bases respectively, with 10 bases between them. CDR3 protein: CASSPRENQPQHF. The DNA of the CDR3 is TGTGCCAGCAGCCCACGGGAGAATCAGCCCCAGCATTTT.

V is TRBV10-3 and J is TRBJ2-3; 8 bases are a match to TRBD2. The J segment lost 5 bases and the V segment lost 4 bases, leaving 8 bases of the junction unmatched. Germline CDR1 ENHRY, CDR2 SYGVKD. The CDR3 has 15 amino acids. In nucleotides, the CDR3 is TGTGCCATCAGTGTACTCGGGGGGGAGGGAGATACGCAGTATTTT. Encoded protein: CAISVLGGEGDTQYF.

This clone was recorded a few times. The chain links TRBV7-6 to TRBJ2-2, with D possibly being TRBD1 (5 bases). V was trimmed by 5 bases and J by 3 bases, leaving 10 bases between them. CDR1 SGHVS and CDR2 FNYEAQ come from the germline V gene. This CDR3 spans 14 amino acids. The CDR3 nucleotides are TGTGCCAGCAGCCCCAGACAGTACACCGGGGAGCTGTTTTTT. Translation: CASSPRQYTGELFF.

The chain combines TRBV4-1 with TRBJ1-4; 10 positions agree with TRBD1. The V segment lost 4 bases and the J segment 7 bases; nucleotides outside the gene matches: 6. The CDR3 has 15 residues. Germline V lookup: CDR1 MGHRA, CDR2 YSYEKL. CDR3 bases: TGCGCCAGCAGCCCCTACAGGGACAGGGGTGAAAAACTGTTTTTT. Amino acid sequence: CASSPYRDRGEKLFF.

The chain is built from TRBV7-6 and TRBJ2-7; TRBD1 is a possible D gene (6 bases). This CDR3 is built from 14 residues. The V end was cut by 5 bases, the J end by 3 bases, with 14 bases between. Per the germline V gene, CDR1 is SGHVS and CDR2 is FNYEAQ. CDR3 DNA: TGTGCCAGCAGCCTGGGACATGGGGGCTACGAGCAGTACTTC. This codes for CASSLGHGGYEQYF.

This clone was observed a handful of times. The chain employs TRBV5-4 and TRBJ2-3, with 9 bases matching TRBD2. This CDR3 has 17 amino acids. CDR1 and CDR2 (germline): SGHNT, YYREEE (reference sequence). The J segment lost 5 bases and the V segment lost 4 bases, leaving 14 bases of the junction unmatched. CDR3 region: CASSAGLAGGPGDTQYF. For the CDR3, the DNA is TGTGCCAGCAGCGCGGGGCTGGCGGGGGGGCCTGGAGATACGCAGTATTTT.

By frequency in the sample, this clone is medium-sized. The chain uses TRBV5-3 and TRBJ1-4; D is ambiguous. TRBV5-3 is assigned to the ORF class and has an uncertain function. The CDR3 covers 17 residues. The V gene lost 4 bases and the J gene lost 11 bases, with 27 bases spanning the gap. For the CDR3, the DNA is TGTGCCAGAAGCGGGGATATCGAGGTCAGGAGGTTGGTTAAACTGTTTTTT. It translates to CARSGDIEVRRLVKLFF.

This clone has just a few counts. The chain joins TRBV4-1 to TRBJ2-7; 7 nucleotides agree with TRBD1. Germline V gene data show CDR1 as MGHRA and CDR2 as YSYEKL. V shed 3 bases, J shed 6 bases, and the junction held 11 bases outside the gene matches. The CDR3 totals 15 residues. CDR3 coding DNA: TGCGCCAGCAGCCAGTCCTTCACAGGGGCCGGCGAGCAGTACTTC. The encoded protein is CASSQSFTGAGEQYF.

The chain has TRBV6-5 and TRBJ2-7, with 10 nucleotides matching TRBD2. From germline, CDR1 is MNHEY and CDR2 SVGAGI. The ends lost 5 bases at V and 5 bases at J; junction bases unmatched: 6. CDR3 length equals 14 residues. The CDR3 region has the DNA TGTGCCAGCAGTGGGGGACTAGCGTTGAACGAGCAGTACTTC. Translated, it gives CASSGGLALNEQYF.

This clone was counted between two and nine times. This chain links TRBV6-6 with TRBJ2-3; TRBD2 matches at 10 bases. V trimming: 1 base; J trimming: 4 bases; junction bases outside the gene matches: 5. Germline loops: CDR1 MNHNY, CDR2 SVGAGI (reference sequence). The CDR3 covers 16 residues. The CDR3 DNA reads as TGTGCCAGCAGTTACTGGCTAGCGGGAGTCGCAGATACGCAGTATTTT. It translates to CASSYWLAGVADTQYF.

This clone is medium-sized in the sample. The rearrangement uses TRBV6-5 and TRBJ2-1; D perhaps matches TRBD2 (5 bases). Germline-derived CDR1 and CDR2 are MNHEY and SVGAGI. V was pared by 6 bases and J by 2 bases, with 14 bases between. The CDR3 contains 15 residues. CDR3 nucleotide sequence: TGTGCCAGCAGGTCGGACGGGGTTCCCTACAATGAGCAGTTCTTC. Translation: CASRSDGVPYNEQFF.

The DNA for the CDR3 is TGTGCCAGCAGCTTGTACGGGAGCTTCTACGAGCAGTACTTC. It yields the protein CASSLYGSFYEQYF. The gene calls are TRBV5-6 and TRBJ2-7, with a possible D match to TRBD2 (6 bases). The V end lost 1 base, the J end lost 3 bases, and 11 bases lay between the germline ends. The CDR3 has 14 residues. Germline loops: CDR1 SGHDT, CDR2 YYEEEE. Looking up the rest from reference TRBV5-6 and TRBJ2-7 gives the full variable domain: DAGVTQSPTHLIKTRGQQVTLRCSPKSGHDTVSWYQQALGQGPQFIFQYYEEEERQRGNFPDRFSGHQFPNYSSELNVNALLLGDSALYLCASSLYGSFYEQYFGPGTRLTVT.

This chain's CDR3 is CASSLNLGGRDGGNTIYF. The CDR3 DNA follows: TGTGCCAGCAGCTTAAACCTAGGGGGGAGGGATGGAGGAAACACCATATATTTT. V and J are TRBV7-6 and TRBJ1-3, with D possibly TRBD1 on 6 matching bases. The ends were cut back, 2 bases at V and 4 bases at J, with 21 bases in the middle. Germline V gene lookup returns CDR1 SGHVS and CDR2 FNYEAQ. The CDR3 sequence is 18 residues long.

The V call is TRBV4-1, the J call TRBJ1-1, with 10 bases matching TRBD1. The ends lost 2 bases at V and 1 base at J; junction bases unmatched: 4. The CDR3 length is 16 residues. Germline lookup yields CDR1 MGHRA and CDR2 YSYEKL. CDR3 DNA sequence: TGCGCCAGCAGCCAAAAGACAGGGGGCGGGAACACTGAAGCTTTCTTT. It is translated as CASSQKTGGGNTEAFF.

This clone has a handful of counts. The rearrangement joins TRBV7-9 to TRBJ2-5; D remains ambiguous. The germline V gene encodes CDR1 SEHNR and CDR2 FQNEAQ (reference sequence). With 7 bases removed from V and 0 bases from J, the gap between germline ends came to 21 bases. CDR3 length equals 17 residues. The CDR3 nucleotides read TGTGCCAGCAATCCCGTAATCAGCGTGGAAAACCAAGAGACCCAGTACTTC. Its protein is CASNPVISVENQETQYF.

This clone was counted a single time. The V gene is TRBV2, the J gene TRBJ2-1, with D tentatively TRBD2 (5 bases). Germline V CDR1 and CDR2: SNHLY, FYNNEI. The CDR3 has 16 amino acids. With 6 bases removed from V and 4 bases from J, the gap between germline ends came to 19 bases. The CDR3 reads CASSLGLPQLYNEQFF. CDR3 DNA: TGTGCCAGCAGCCTAGGACTTCCTCAATTGTACAATGAGCAGTTCTTC. Filled out from reference TRBV2 and TRBJ2-1, the complete variable domain reads EPEVTQTPSHQVTQMGQEVILRCVPISNHLYFYWYRQILGQKVEFLVSFYNNEISEKSEIFDDQFSVERPDGSNFTLKIRSTKLEDSAMYFCASSLGLPQLYNEQFFGPGTRLTVL.